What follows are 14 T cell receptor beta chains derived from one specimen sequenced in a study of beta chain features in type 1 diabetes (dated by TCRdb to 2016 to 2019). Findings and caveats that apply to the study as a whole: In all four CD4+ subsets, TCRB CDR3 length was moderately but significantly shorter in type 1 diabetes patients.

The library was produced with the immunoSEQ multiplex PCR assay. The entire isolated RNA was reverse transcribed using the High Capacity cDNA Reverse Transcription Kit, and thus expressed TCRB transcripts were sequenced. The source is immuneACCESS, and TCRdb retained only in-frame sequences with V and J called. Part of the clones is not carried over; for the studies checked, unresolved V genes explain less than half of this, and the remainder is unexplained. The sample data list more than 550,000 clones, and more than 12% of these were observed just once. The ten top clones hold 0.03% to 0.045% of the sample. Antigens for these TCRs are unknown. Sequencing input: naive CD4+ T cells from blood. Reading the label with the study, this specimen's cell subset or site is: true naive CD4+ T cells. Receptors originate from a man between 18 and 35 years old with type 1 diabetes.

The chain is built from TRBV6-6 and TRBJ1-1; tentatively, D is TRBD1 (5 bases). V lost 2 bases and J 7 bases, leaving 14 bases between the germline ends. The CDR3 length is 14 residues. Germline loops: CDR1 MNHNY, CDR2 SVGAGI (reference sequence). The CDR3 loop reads CASSYRLRDGEAFF. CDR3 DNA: TGTGCCAGCAGTTACAGACTTAGGGACGGTGAAGCTTTCTTT.

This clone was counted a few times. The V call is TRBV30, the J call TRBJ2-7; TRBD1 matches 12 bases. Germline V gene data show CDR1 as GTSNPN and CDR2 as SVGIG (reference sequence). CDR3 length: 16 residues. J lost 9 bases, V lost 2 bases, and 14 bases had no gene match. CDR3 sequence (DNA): TGTGCCTGGAGTTTCCTCCCGGGACAGGGGGCACGACGGCAGTACTTC. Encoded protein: CAWSFLPGQGARRQYF.

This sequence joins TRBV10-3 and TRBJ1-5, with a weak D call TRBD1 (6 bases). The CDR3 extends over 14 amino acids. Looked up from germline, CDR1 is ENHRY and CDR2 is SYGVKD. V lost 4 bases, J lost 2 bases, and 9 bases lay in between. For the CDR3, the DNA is TGTGCCATCAGTGGGTCAGGGGGCAATCAGCCCCAGCATTTT. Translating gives CAISGSGGNQPQHF.

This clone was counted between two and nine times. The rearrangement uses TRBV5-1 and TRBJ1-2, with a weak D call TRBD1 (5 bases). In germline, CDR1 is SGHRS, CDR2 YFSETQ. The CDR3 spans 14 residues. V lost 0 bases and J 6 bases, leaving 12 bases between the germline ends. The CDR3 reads CASSLGSQGNGYTF. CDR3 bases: TGCGCCAGCAGCTTGGGTTCTCAGGGAAATGGCTACACCTTC. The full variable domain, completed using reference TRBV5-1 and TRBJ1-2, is KAGVTQTPRYLIKTRGQQVTLSCSPISGHRSVSWYQQTPGQGLQFLFEYFSETQRNKGNFPGRFSGRQFSNSRSEMNVSTLELGDSALYLCASSLGSQGNGYTFGSGTRLTVV.

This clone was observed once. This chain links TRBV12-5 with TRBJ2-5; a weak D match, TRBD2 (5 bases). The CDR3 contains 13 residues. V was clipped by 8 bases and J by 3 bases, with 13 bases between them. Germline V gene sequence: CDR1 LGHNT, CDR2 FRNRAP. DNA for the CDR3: TGTGCTAGTACCCCGGAGACTAAAGAGACCCAGTACTTC. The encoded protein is CASTPETKETQYF. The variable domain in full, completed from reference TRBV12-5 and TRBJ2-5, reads DARVTQTPRHKVTEMGQEVTMRCQPILGHNTVFWYRQTMMQGLELLAYFRNRAPLDDSGMPKDRFSAEMPDATLATLKIQPSEPRDSAVYFCASTPETKETQYFGPGTRLLVL.

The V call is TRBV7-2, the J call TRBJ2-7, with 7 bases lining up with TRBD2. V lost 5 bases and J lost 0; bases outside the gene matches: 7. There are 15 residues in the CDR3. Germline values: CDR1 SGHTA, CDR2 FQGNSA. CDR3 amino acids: CASSPQAGPSYEQYF. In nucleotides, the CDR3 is TGTGCCAGCAGCCCTCAAGCGGGGCCCTCCTACGAGCAGTACTTC.

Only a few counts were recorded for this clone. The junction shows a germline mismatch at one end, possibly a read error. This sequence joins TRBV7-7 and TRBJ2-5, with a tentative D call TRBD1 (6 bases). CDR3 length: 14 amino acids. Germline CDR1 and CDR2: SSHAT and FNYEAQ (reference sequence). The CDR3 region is CASSPSGVAETQYF. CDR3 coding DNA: TGTGCTAGCAGCCCGTCAGGGGTGGCAGAGACCCAGTACTTC.

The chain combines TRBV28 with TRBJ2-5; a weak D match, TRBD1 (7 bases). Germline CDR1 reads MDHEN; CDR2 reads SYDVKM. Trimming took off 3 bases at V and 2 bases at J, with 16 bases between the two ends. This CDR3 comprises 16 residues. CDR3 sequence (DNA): TGTGCCAGCAGTTTTCCGGTGACAGGGACTCAAGAGACCCAGTACTTC. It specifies CASSFPVTGTQETQYF.

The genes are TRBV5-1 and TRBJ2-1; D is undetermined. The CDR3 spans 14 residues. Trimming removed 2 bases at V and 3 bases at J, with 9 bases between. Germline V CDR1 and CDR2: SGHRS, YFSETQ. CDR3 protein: CASSLSRNYNEQFF. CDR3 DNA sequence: TGCGCCAGCAGCTTAAGCAGAAACTACAATGAGCAGTTCTTC.

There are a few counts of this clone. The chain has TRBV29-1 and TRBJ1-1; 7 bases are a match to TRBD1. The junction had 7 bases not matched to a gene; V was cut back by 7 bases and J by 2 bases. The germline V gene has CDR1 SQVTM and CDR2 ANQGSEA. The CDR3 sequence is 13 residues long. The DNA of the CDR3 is TGCAGCGGTAGGACAGGCGGTAACACTGAAGCTTTCTTT. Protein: CSGRTGGNTEAFF.

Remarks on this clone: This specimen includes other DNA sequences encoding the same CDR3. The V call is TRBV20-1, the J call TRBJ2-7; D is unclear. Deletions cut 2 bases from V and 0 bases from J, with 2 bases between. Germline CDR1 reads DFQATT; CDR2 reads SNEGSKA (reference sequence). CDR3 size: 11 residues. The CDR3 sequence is CSARHSYEQYF. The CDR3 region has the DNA TGCAGTGCTAGACACTCCTACGAGCAGTACTTC.

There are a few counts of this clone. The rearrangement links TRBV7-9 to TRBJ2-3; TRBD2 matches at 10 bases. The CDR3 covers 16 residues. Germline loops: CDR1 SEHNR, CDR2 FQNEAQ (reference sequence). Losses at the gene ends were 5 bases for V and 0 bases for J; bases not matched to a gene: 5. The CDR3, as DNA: TGTGCCAGCAGCCTGACTAGCGGGTTAAGCACAGATACGCAGTATTTT. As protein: CASSLTSGLSTDTQYF.

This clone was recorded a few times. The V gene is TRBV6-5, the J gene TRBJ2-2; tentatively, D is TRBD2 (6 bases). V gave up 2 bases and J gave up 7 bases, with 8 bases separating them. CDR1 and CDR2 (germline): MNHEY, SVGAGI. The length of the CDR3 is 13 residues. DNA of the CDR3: TGTGCCAGCAGTTACGGGGGGAGCGGGGAGCTGTTTTTT. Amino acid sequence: CASSYGGSGELFF.

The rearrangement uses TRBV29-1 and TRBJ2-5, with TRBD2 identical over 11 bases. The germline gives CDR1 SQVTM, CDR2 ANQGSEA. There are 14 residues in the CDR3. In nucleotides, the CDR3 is TGCAGTACCTTCCGGGGACTAGCGGAAGAGACCCAGTACTTC. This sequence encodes CSTFRGLAEETQYF.